This is a list of T cell receptor beta chains from one sample in a study of response to subunit inactivated influenza vaccine. TCRdb passed the RT-PCR reads through MiXCR, listing each CDR3 protein once. The sample holds a few hundred thousand distinct CDR3 sequences; roughly 22% are singletons and the top ten take 9% to 12%. The material was PBMCs from blood, obtained less than 22 months after vaccination. Source of these receptors: a man aged 50-75 years who received an inactivated influenza vaccine. The CDR3 runs from the conserved cysteine through the conserved F or W. Each record gives: clone size, J gene, D gene, CDR3 length, V gene, CDR3 DNA, CDR3 protein. The D gene is left open where the match is weak. Clone size, where shown, is once, few, many, or a class for clones that have expanded.

clone_size: few; j_call: TRBJ2-7; d_call: .; cdr3_length: 17; v_call: TRBV20-1; cdr3_nt: TGCAGTGCTATGGTATTGGCGGGCGGAATCCACTCCTACGAGCAGTACTTC; cdr3_aa: CSAMVLAGGIHSYEQYF
clone_size: .; j_call: TRBJ2-1; d_call: TRBD2; cdr3_length: 15; v_call: TRBV5-4; cdr3_nt: TGTGCCAGCAGCAGAGCGGGGGGGTTTGCGGATGAGCAGTTCTTC; cdr3_aa: CASSRAGGFADEQFF
clone_size: .; j_call: TRBJ1-1; d_call: .; cdr3_length: 12; v_call: TRBV6-2/TRBV6-3; cdr3_nt: TGTGCCAGCTCTACGGGGGTACTGGAGGCTTTCTTT; cdr3_aa: CASSTGVLEAFF
clone_size: many; j_call: TRBJ1-4; d_call: .; cdr3_length: 15; v_call: TRBV5-5; cdr3_nt: TGTGCCAGCAGCCCGATCAGGGCGACTAATGAAAAACTGTTTTTT; cdr3_aa: CASSPIRATNEKLFF
clone_size: .; j_call: TRBJ1-5; d_call: .; cdr3_length: 13; v_call: TRBV10-3; cdr3_nt: TGTGCCATAAACCAGGGTAGCAATCAGCCCCAGCATTTT; cdr3_aa: CAINQGSNQPQHF
clone_size: few; j_call: TRBJ2-5; d_call: TRBD1; cdr3_length: 13; v_call: TRBV12-3/TRBV12-4; cdr3_nt: TGTGCCAGCGGACAGGATAACCAAAAGACCCAGTACTTC; cdr3_aa: CASGQDNQKTQYF
clone_size: .; j_call: TRBJ2-3; d_call: .; cdr3_length: 12; v_call: TRBV10-3; cdr3_nt: TGTGCCATCAGTGCCCGACTAGTTACGCAGTATTTT; cdr3_aa: CAISARLVTQYF
clone_size: .; j_call: TRBJ1-4; d_call: .; cdr3_length: 14; v_call: TRBV7-2; cdr3_nt: TGTGCCAGCAGCCCCTGGGGGGCAGCTGAAAAACTGTTTTTT; cdr3_aa: CASSPWGAAEKLFF
clone_size: many; j_call: TRBJ1-6; d_call: TRBD1; cdr3_length: 15; v_call: TRBV12-3/TRBV12-4; cdr3_nt: TGTGCCAGCAGGATGACAGGGGGCCATAATTCACCCCTCCACTTT; cdr3_aa: CASRMTGGHNSPLHF
clone_size: .; j_call: TRBJ1-6; d_call: .; cdr3_length: 15; v_call: TRBV5-8; cdr3_nt: TGTGCCAGCACCCCGGATGGGGGGGGTAATTCACCCCTCCACTTT; cdr3_aa: CASTPDGGGNSPLHF
clone_size: few; j_call: TRBJ1-1; d_call: .; cdr3_length: 11; v_call: TRBV2; cdr3_nt: TGTGCCAGCAGCCCCTCCACTGAAGCTTTCTTT; cdr3_aa: CASSPSTEAFF
clone_size: few; j_call: TRBJ1-5; d_call: .; cdr3_length: 17; v_call: TRBV4-2; cdr3_nt: TGTGCCAGCAGCCAAGCTTTTGGGCTGGGGTCAGGGCAGCCCCAGCATTTT; cdr3_aa: CASSQAFGLGSGQPQHF
clone_size: few; j_call: TRBJ2-7; d_call: TRBD1; cdr3_length: 13; v_call: TRBV29-1; cdr3_nt: TGCAGCGTTGAAAGACAGGGGGGTGACGAGCAGTACTTC; cdr3_aa: CSVERQGGDEQYF
clone_size: .; j_call: TRBJ1-1; d_call: .; cdr3_length: 15; v_call: TRBV27; cdr3_nt: TGTGCCAGCAGTTTACTACAGGACCCGAACACTGAAGCTTTCTTT; cdr3_aa: CASSLLQDPNTEAFF
clone_size: .; j_call: TRBJ1-4; d_call: .; cdr3_length: 16; v_call: TRBV6-1; cdr3_nt: TGTGCCAGCAGTGGCCCCGGACAGTCAACTAATGAAAAACTGTTTTTT; cdr3_aa: CASSGPGQSTNEKLFF
clone_size: .; j_call: TRBJ1-2; d_call: .; cdr3_length: 16; v_call: TRBV6-5; cdr3_nt: TGTGCCAGCAGTACCTCGAATCTGGACAGTAACTATGGCTACACCTTC; cdr3_aa: CASSTSNLDSNYGYTF
clone_size: few; j_call: TRBJ1-1; d_call: .; cdr3_length: 15; v_call: TRBV4-3; cdr3_nt: TGCGCCAGCAGCCAGAGCTTCGGAGGGTGGAGTGAAGCTTTCTTT; cdr3_aa: CASSQSFGGWSEAFF
clone_size: .; j_call: TRBJ2-2; d_call: TRBD2; cdr3_length: 12; v_call: TRBV7-2; cdr3_nt: TGTGCCAGCACCTGGGGGGGACGGCCCCTGTTTTTT; cdr3_aa: CASTWGGRPLFF
clone_size: few; j_call: TRBJ1-1; d_call: TRBD1; cdr3_length: 16; v_call: TRBV4-1; cdr3_nt: TGCGCCAGCAGCCAAGAGTGGGACAGGGGGCTTCCTGAAGCTTTCTTT; cdr3_aa: CASSQEWDRGLPEAFF
clone_size: few; j_call: TRBJ1-3; d_call: TRBD1; cdr3_length: 15; v_call: TRBV4-2; cdr3_nt: TGTGCCAGCAGCGCCCGGGACAGGGATACAAACACCATATATTTT; cdr3_aa: CASSARDRDTNTIYF
clone_size: .; j_call: TRBJ1-5; d_call: .; cdr3_length: 14; v_call: TRBV6-1; cdr3_nt: TGTGCCAGCAGTACCAGGGATAGCAATCAGCCCCAGCGTTTT; cdr3_aa: CASSTRDSNQPQRF
clone_size: .; j_call: TRBJ2-5; d_call: TRBD2; cdr3_length: 16; v_call: TRBV28; cdr3_nt: TGTGCCAGCAGTTTTACGGTGCTAGCGGGGATTGAGACCCAGTACTTC; cdr3_aa: CASSFTVLAGIETQYF
clone_size: .; j_call: TRBJ2-5; d_call: TRBD2; cdr3_length: 15; v_call: TRBV20-1; cdr3_nt: TGCAGTGCAGGACTAGCGGGAGGGTTTGGAGAGACCCAGTACTTC; cdr3_aa: CSAGLAGGFGETQYF
clone_size: .; j_call: TRBJ2-2; d_call: .; cdr3_length: 13; v_call: TRBV11-2; cdr3_nt: TGTGCCAGCAGCTTATTGTTTGGCGGGGAGCTGTTTTTT; cdr3_aa: CASSLLFGGELFF
clone_size: few; j_call: TRBJ2-7; d_call: TRBD1; cdr3_length: 17; v_call: TRBV3-1; cdr3_nt: TGTGCCAGCAGCCAAAACCCCGGACAGGGAAGCTCCTACGAGCAGTACTTC; cdr3_aa: CASSQNPGQGSSYEQYF
clone_size: few; j_call: TRBJ1-1; d_call: TRBD1; cdr3_length: 15; v_call: TRBV20-1; cdr3_nt: TGCAGTGCCAATGGCAAAGGGGGCATGAGCACTGAAGCTTTCTTT; cdr3_aa: CSANGKGGMSTEAFF
clone_size: few; j_call: TRBJ1-4; d_call: .; cdr3_length: 13; v_call: TRBV7-2; cdr3_nt: TGTGCCAGCAGCCCGGCAGTGAATGAAAAACTGTTTTTT; cdr3_aa: CASSPAVNEKLFF
clone_size: .; j_call: TRBJ1-5; d_call: .; cdr3_length: 13; v_call: TRBV20-1; cdr3_nt: TGCAGTGCTCAAGGACAGTGGGGGGAGCCCCAGCATTTT; cdr3_aa: CSAQGQWGEPQHF
clone_size: .; j_call: TRBJ1-1; d_call: .; cdr3_length: 15; v_call: TRBV29-1; cdr3_nt: TGCAGCGTTGGGGGAGGCAGCGCGGGAGGCACTGAAGCTTTCTTT; cdr3_aa: CSVGGGSAGGTEAFF
clone_size: .; j_call: TRBJ2-1; d_call: .; cdr3_length: 11; v_call: TRBV7-9; cdr3_nt: TGTGCCAGCAGGCTTTACGATGAGCAGTTCTTC; cdr3_aa: CASRLYDEQFF
clone_size: .; j_call: TRBJ2-2; d_call: .; cdr3_length: 13; v_call: TRBV20-1; cdr3_nt: TGCAGTGCTAGACACCGGGACACCGGGGAGCTGTTTTTT; cdr3_aa: CSARHRDTGELFF
clone_size: few; j_call: TRBJ2-1; d_call: TRBD2; cdr3_length: 14; v_call: TRBV24-1; cdr3_nt: TGTGCCACCAGTGATCGACTAGCGGTAGATGAGCAGTTCTTC; cdr3_aa: CATSDRLAVDEQFF
clone_size: many; j_call: TRBJ1-5; d_call: .; cdr3_length: 17; v_call: TRBV7-8; cdr3_nt: TGTGCCAGCAGCTGGGGGGCAGCTACCATCCCGAATCAGCCCCAGCATTTT; cdr3_aa: CASSWGAATIPNQPQHF
clone_size: few; j_call: TRBJ2-7; d_call: .; cdr3_length: 15; v_call: TRBV20-1; cdr3_nt: TGCAGTGCTAGAGATGGGAGGTCCAGCACATACGAGCAGTACTTC; cdr3_aa: CSARDGRSSTYEQYF
clone_size: many; j_call: TRBJ1-5; d_call: .; cdr3_length: 14; v_call: TRBV28; cdr3_nt: TGTGCCACGACAGACGGAGTAAGCAATCAGCCCCAGCATTTT; cdr3_aa: CATTDGVSNQPQHF
clone_size: .; j_call: TRBJ1-5; d_call: TRBD1; cdr3_length: 14; v_call: TRBV23-1; cdr3_nt: TGCGCCAGCAGAAGGGGACAGCCTTATCAGCCCCAGCATTTT; cdr3_aa: CASRRGQPYQPQHF
clone_size: few; j_call: TRBJ1-5; d_call: TRBD1; cdr3_length: 15; v_call: TRBV5-1; cdr3_nt: TGCGCCAGCAGCCCGTCGGGACAGGGGGGTCAGCCCCAGCATTTT; cdr3_aa: CASSPSGQGGQPQHF
clone_size: few; j_call: TRBJ1-5; d_call: .; cdr3_length: 13; v_call: TRBV10-3; cdr3_nt: TGTGCCATCAGTGAAGGGGGAAATCAGCCCCAGCATTTT; cdr3_aa: CAISEGGNQPQHF
clone_size: few; j_call: TRBJ1-2; d_call: .; cdr3_length: 12; v_call: TRBV7-2; cdr3_nt: TGTGCCAGCAGCTTAGTGCAGTCTGGCTACACCTTC; cdr3_aa: CASSLVQSGYTF
clone_size: .; j_call: TRBJ1-2; d_call: .; cdr3_length: 12; v_call: TRBV12-3/TRBV12-4; cdr3_nt: TGTGCCAGCAGTTTAGGGGAGGCTGGCTACACCTTC; cdr3_aa: CASSLGEAGYTF
clone_size: few; j_call: TRBJ1-1; d_call: .; cdr3_length: 15; v_call: TRBV25-1; cdr3_nt: TGTGCCAGCAGTGAAAGTGGAGTGCTGAACACTGAAGCTTTCTTT; cdr3_aa: CASSESGVLNTEAFF
clone_size: .; j_call: TRBJ1-2; d_call: .; cdr3_length: 14; v_call: TRBV5-1; cdr3_nt: TGCGCCAGCAGTCCGGAGGTCGGCCGATCGGGCTACACCTTC; cdr3_aa: CASSPEVGRSGYTF